These T cell receptor beta chains were read from a single sample in a study of cytomegalovirus exposure and HLA in healthy donors. The protocol was immunoSEQ multiplex PCR, while the TCRdb copy is restricted to in-frame clones and leaves out a portion. Of about 170,000 clones listed, under 90% are singletons. The specimen sequenced was PBMCs. The receptor source for this set is a man aged 25-40 years in good health and CMV-seropositive. The CDR3 runs from the conserved cysteine through the conserved F or W. Each record gives: D gene, J gene, V gene, CDR3 protein. A D gene is named only where the DNA matches it firmly.

d_call: TRBD1
j_call: TRBJ2-6
v_call: TRBV5-1
cdr3_aa: CASSPGGTGANVLTF

d_call: -
j_call: TRBJ1-5
v_call: TRBV2
cdr3_aa: CASSPGISAQPQHF

d_call: -
j_call: TRBJ1-1
v_call: TRBV6-1
cdr3_aa: CASSPTANTEAFF

d_call: -
j_call: TRBJ2-7
v_call: TRBV5-1
cdr3_aa: CASSSLGGDTYEQYF

d_call: TRBD1
j_call: TRBJ1-2
v_call: TRBV7-2
cdr3_aa: CASSRGQGALDYGYTF

d_call: -
j_call: TRBJ1-2
v_call: TRBV21-1
cdr3_aa: CASNEIVNYGYTF

d_call: TRBD1
j_call: TRBJ1-2
v_call: TRBV19
cdr3_aa: CASSAQQGASRYGYTF

d_call: -
j_call: TRBJ2-3
v_call: TRBV9
cdr3_aa: CASSVLSVSTDTQYF

d_call: TRBD1
j_call: TRBJ1-1
v_call: TRBV5-1
cdr3_aa: CASSPDGTGPGAFF

d_call: -
j_call: TRBJ2-1
v_call: TRBV27
cdr3_aa: CASRRQGPLNEQFF

d_call: TRBD2
j_call: TRBJ2-1
v_call: TRBV7-9
cdr3_aa: CASSPSGVAGGPHEQFF

d_call: TRBD1
j_call: TRBJ1-2
v_call: TRBV7-9
cdr3_aa: CASSAGTASNYGYTF

d_call: -
j_call: TRBJ1-2
v_call: TRBV30
cdr3_aa: CAWSVLDSYYNYGYTF

d_call: TRBD2
j_call: TRBJ2-7
v_call: TRBV7-2
cdr3_aa: CASSAEGRGGTPSTYEQYF

d_call: -
j_call: TRBJ1-5
v_call: TRBV7-9
cdr3_aa: CASSSHQGLGQPQHF

d_call: -
j_call: TRBJ1-2
v_call: TRBV29-1
cdr3_aa: CSVATGKGYTF

d_call: TRBD1
j_call: TRBJ2-1
v_call: TRBV27
cdr3_aa: CASGSQGARGNEQFF

d_call: TRBD1
j_call: TRBJ2-1
v_call: TRBV28
cdr3_aa: CASSIYRGSSYNEQFF

d_call: -
j_call: TRBJ1-3
v_call: TRBV11-3
cdr3_aa: CASSLRGGGNTIYF

d_call: -
j_call: TRBJ2-2
v_call: TRBV18
cdr3_aa: CASSPSSGPGAGELFF

d_call: -
j_call: TRBJ1-2
v_call: TRBV6-5
cdr3_aa: CASTTGIGGYTF

d_call: TRBD2
j_call: TRBJ2-7
v_call: TRBV7-3
cdr3_aa: CASSFAGGHEQYF

d_call: -
j_call: TRBJ2-7
v_call: TRBV5-6
cdr3_aa: CASSLQGNEQYF

d_call: -
j_call: TRBJ1-1
v_call: TRBV6-5
cdr3_aa: CASRRGDSYTEAFF

d_call: -
j_call: TRBJ1-4
v_call: TRBV4-2
cdr3_aa: CASSPETQVNEKLFF

d_call: -
j_call: TRBJ2-5
v_call: TRBV5-4
cdr3_aa: CASSAGEGQETQYF

d_call: TRBD1
j_call: TRBJ1-1
v_call: TRBV5-1
cdr3_aa: CASSLRQGAGEAFF

d_call: -
j_call: TRBJ2-7
v_call: TRBV7-2
cdr3_aa: CASSPGLSYEQYF

d_call: TRBD1
j_call: -
v_call: TRBV15
cdr3_aa: CATSRLTFGQGSEQYF

d_call: -
j_call: TRBJ2-7
v_call: TRBV28
cdr3_aa: CASSLSAYEQYF

d_call: -
j_call: TRBJ2-2
v_call: TRBV4-2
cdr3_aa: CASSPLVRGGTGELFF

d_call: -
j_call: TRBJ2-3
v_call: TRBV7-2
cdr3_aa: CASSPRVGQGGTDTQYF

d_call: -
j_call: TRBJ1-5
v_call: TRBV7-8
cdr3_aa: CASSLGAGREQPQHF

d_call: TRBD2
j_call: TRBJ2-1
v_call: TRBV29-1
cdr3_aa: CSVEGTSGWYEQFF

d_call: -
j_call: TRBJ1-3
v_call: TRBV5-6
cdr3_aa: CASSLVAGAMDF

d_call: -
j_call: TRBJ1-1
v_call: TRBV6-1
cdr3_aa: CASSPDLITEAFF

d_call: TRBD2
j_call: TRBJ2-3
v_call: TRBV10-1
cdr3_aa: CASSVSGVGDTQYF

d_call: -
j_call: TRBJ2-1
v_call: TRBV6-1
cdr3_aa: CASSETLPDSYNEQFF

d_call: -
j_call: TRBJ2-2
v_call: TRBV7-9
cdr3_aa: CASGFRGGAGELFF

d_call: TRBD1
j_call: TRBJ1-5
v_call: TRBV28
cdr3_aa: CASSFYDRVSNQPQHF

d_call: TRBD2
j_call: TRBJ2-7
v_call: TRBV19
cdr3_aa: CASSHALAGGSYEQYF

d_call: TRBD1
j_call: -
v_call: TRBV2
cdr3_aa: CASVGTGYEQYF

d_call: TRBD2
j_call: TRBJ2-1
v_call: TRBV7-3
cdr3_aa: CASSHPVAGGDNEQFF

d_call: -
j_call: TRBJ2-1
v_call: TRBV5-1
cdr3_aa: CASSPNIVSSDPYNEQFF

d_call: -
j_call: TRBJ2-1
v_call: TRBV7-9
cdr3_aa: CASSWSGNEQFF

d_call: TRBD1
j_call: TRBJ2-3
v_call: TRBV11-3
cdr3_aa: CASSERQGSADTQYF

d_call: TRBD2
j_call: TRBJ2-3
v_call: TRBV12-5
cdr3_aa: CASGLPPDGRASQYF

d_call: -
j_call: TRBJ1-4
v_call: TRBV13
cdr3_aa: CASSLIDGGNEKLFF

d_call: -
j_call: TRBJ1-3
v_call: TRBV10-3
cdr3_aa: CAISGPAGLISGNTIYF

d_call: TRBD1
j_call: TRBJ1-5
v_call: TRBV6-1
cdr3_aa: CASSGPDRTYPHF

d_call: -
j_call: TRBJ1-1
v_call: TRBV27
cdr3_aa: CASSLSWTVNTEAFF

d_call: TRBD1
j_call: TRBJ2-5
v_call: TRBV9
cdr3_aa: CASSATGGQETQYF

d_call: -
j_call: TRBJ2-1
v_call: TRBV6-6
cdr3_aa: CASRLSGEQFF

d_call: -
j_call: TRBJ1-1
v_call: TRBV5-1
cdr3_aa: CASSFGGEAFF

d_call: -
j_call: TRBJ2-3
v_call: TRBV20-1
cdr3_aa: CSVFTDTQYF

d_call: TRBD2
j_call: TRBJ2-3
v_call: TRBV10-1
cdr3_aa: CASSPSGAGTDTQYF

d_call: TRBD1
j_call: TRBJ2-4
v_call: TRBV27
cdr3_aa: CASSMSGTVTYF